The rows below give T cell receptor beta chains drawn from one sample of a study of blood T cell repertoires in COVID-19. Libraries were prepared by immunoSEQ multiplex PCR; TCRdb keeps only in-frame clonotypes and omits some of them. The data show around 150,000 clones, about 81% seen once. Specimen: PBMCs or T cells enriched from blood (not recorded which). These receptors came from a middle-aged man who had recovered from COVID-19. CDR3s include the opening cysteine and the closing phenylalanine or tryptophan. A D gene is named only where the DNA matches it firmly. Clone size is stated in some rows and not others, as once, few, many or a class when expanded.

j_call: TRBJ2-1
v_call: TRBV27
clone_size: .
d_call: TRBD1
cdr3_aa: CASSHWGTGHNEQFF
cdr3_nt: TGTGCCAGCAGCCACTGGGGGACAGGGCATAATGAGCAGTTCTTC

j_call: TRBJ1-1
v_call: TRBV3-1/TRBV3-2
clone_size: .
d_call: .
cdr3_aa: CASSHGGTWTEAFF
cdr3_nt: TGTGCCAGCAGCCACGGCGGGACGTGGACTGAAGCTTTCTTT

j_call: TRBJ1-3
v_call: TRBV2
clone_size: once
d_call: TRBD1
cdr3_aa: CASSDWDRVGNTIYF
cdr3_nt: TGTGCCAGCAGTGATTGGGACAGGGTTGGAAACACCATATATTTT

j_call: TRBJ2-3
v_call: TRBV12-5
clone_size: .
d_call: TRBD2
cdr3_aa: CASGLGLAGGPSTDTQYF
cdr3_nt: TGTGCTAGTGGTCTCGGACTAGCGGGGGGGCCTAGCACAGATACGCAGTATTTT

j_call: TRBJ2-3
v_call: TRBV6-5
clone_size: .
d_call: TRBD2
cdr3_aa: CASIRGGAEDTQYF
cdr3_nt: TGTGCCAGCATCCGCGGGGGGGCCGAGGATACGCAGTATTTT

j_call: TRBJ1-1
v_call: TRBV3-1/TRBV3-2
clone_size: few
d_call: .
cdr3_aa: CASSELQGSTEAFF
cdr3_nt: TGTGCCAGCAGCGAACTACAGGGCTCGACTGAAGCTTTCTTT

j_call: TRBJ1-2
v_call: TRBV7-9
clone_size: .
d_call: TRBD1
cdr3_aa: CASSFGQAAWDGYTF
cdr3_nt: TGTGCCAGCAGCTTCGGACAGGCCGCCTGGGATGGCTACACCTTC

j_call: TRBJ1-1
v_call: TRBV12-3/TRBV12-4
clone_size: .
d_call: .
cdr3_aa: CAIQFNTEAFF
cdr3_nt: TGTGCCATCCAGTTTAACACTGAAGCTTTCTTT

j_call: TRBJ2-3
v_call: TRBV11-2
clone_size: once
d_call: .
cdr3_aa: CASSSYESETQYF
cdr3_nt: TGTGCCAGCAGTTCCTACGAAAGTGAGACGCAGTATTTT

j_call: TRBJ2-1
v_call: TRBV10-2
clone_size: .
d_call: .
cdr3_aa: CASSDSPRQFF
cdr3_nt: TGCGCCAGCAGTGACTCTCCTAGGCAGTTCTTC

j_call: TRBJ1-4
v_call: TRBV4-3
clone_size: .
d_call: .
cdr3_aa: CASSLRNNEKLFF
cdr3_nt: TGCGCCAGCAGCCTCAGGAATAATGAAAAACTGTTTTTT

j_call: TRBJ1-1
v_call: TRBV6-5
clone_size: .
d_call: TRBD1
cdr3_aa: CASSLTGDTEAFF
cdr3_nt: TGTGCCAGCAGCCTGACAGGGGACACTGAAGCTTTCTTT

j_call: TRBJ1-2
v_call: TRBV9
clone_size: .
d_call: TRBD1
cdr3_aa: CASSPGQGNYGYTF
cdr3_nt: TGTGCCAGCAGCCCTGGACAGGGTAACTATGGCTACACCTTC

j_call: TRBJ1-1
v_call: TRBV23-1
clone_size: .
d_call: TRBD1
cdr3_aa: CASSRIPTGVDMNTEAFF
cdr3_nt: TGCGCCAGCAGTCGAATCCCGACAGGGGTGGACATGAACACTGAAGCTTTCTTT

j_call: TRBJ2-3
v_call: TRBV5-6
clone_size: .
d_call: TRBD1
cdr3_aa: CASSFFRDRRDTQYF
cdr3_nt: TGTGCCAGCAGCTTTTTCCGGGACAGACGGGATACGCAGTATTTT

j_call: TRBJ1-2
v_call: TRBV10-3
clone_size: .
d_call: .
cdr3_aa: CAISGGEAYYGYTF
cdr3_nt: TGTGCCATCAGTGGCGGGGAAGCTTACTATGGCTACACCTTC

j_call: TRBJ2-1
v_call: TRBV3-1/TRBV3-2
clone_size: .
d_call: TRBD1
cdr3_aa: CASSHGQGSSEQFF
cdr3_nt: TGTGCCAGCAGCCATGGACAGGGATCGAGTGAGCAGTTCTTC

j_call: TRBJ2-3
v_call: TRBV15
clone_size: .
d_call: TRBD2
cdr3_aa: CATSIVAGGVADTQYF
cdr3_nt: TGTGCCACCAGCATTGTAGCGGGGGGCGTGGCAGATACGCAGTATTTT

j_call: TRBJ2-3
v_call: TRBV7-2
clone_size: .
d_call: .
cdr3_aa: CASSPQGKGTDTQYF
cdr3_nt: TGTGCCAGCAGCCCGCAGGGCAAGGGCACAGATACGCAGTATTTT